Shown below are 20 T cell receptor beta chains from a single sample sequenced in a study of cytomegalovirus exposure and HLA in healthy donors. This PCR relied on a set of 60 Vbeta primers and 13 Jbeta primers. Sequencing was performed with immunoSEQ multiplex PCR; in TCRdb, only in-frame clones are kept and a portion is missing. The top ten clones hold 0.6% to 0.7% of a sample with around 130,000 clones, approximately 80% of them seen once. Sequenced material: PBMCs. Source of these receptors: a man in his late teens or twenties in good health and CMV-seronegative.

The V call is TRBV11-2, the J call TRBJ1-5, with 7 bases fitting TRBD1. Unmatched junction bases numbered 6, after V lost 3 bases and J lost 7 bases. Per germline, CDR1 SGHAT and CDR2 FQNNGV. The CDR3 runs to 14 residues. The CDR3 sequence: CASSFRQGQQPQHF. CDR3 DNA sequence: TGTGCCAGCAGCTTTCGACAGGGCCAACAGCCCCAGCATTTT. Using reference TRBV11-2 and TRBJ1-5 for the parts outside the CDR3, the full variable domain is EAGVAQSPRYKIIEKRQSVAFWCNPISGHATLYWYQQILGQGPKLLIQFQNNGVVDDSQLPKDRFSAERLKGVDSTLKIQPAKLEDSAVYLCASSFRQGQQPQHFGDGTRLSIL.

Worth noting for this clone: An end of the junction does not agree with germline; a read error may underlie this. The J gene is TRBJ2-5, the V gene TRBV7-7; D is uncertain. Per germline, CDR1 SSHAT and CDR2 FNYEAQ (reference sequence). This CDR3 is 14 amino acids long. As DNA, the CDR3 is TGTGCTAGCAGCCAGACACGGTACCAAGAGACCCAGTACTTC. It translates to CASSQTRYQETQYF.

This clone has a handful of counts. The chain links TRBV27 to TRBJ1-2; D not certain. Trimming left V 5 bases short and J 0 bases short, with 4 bases between. Germline V lookup: CDR1 MNHEY, CDR2 SMNVEV (reference sequence). The CDR3 covers 12 residues. CDR3 protein: CASSGPNYGYTF. CDR3 sequence (DNA): TGTGCCAGCAGTGGCCCTAACTATGGCTACACCTTC.

The sample holds a few counts of this clone. The CDR3 sequence is CASSRQQGVTGELFF. CDR3 sequence (DNA): TGTGCCAGCAGCCGACAACAAGGGGTCACCGGGGAGCTGTTTTTT. This sequence joins TRBV7-9 and TRBJ2-2, with a weak D call TRBD1 (5 bases). Germline-derived CDR1 and CDR2 are SEHNR and FQNEAQ (reference sequence). The V gene lost 5 bases and the J gene lost 4 bases, with 14 bases spanning the gap. The CDR3 extends over 15 amino acids. Full variable domain (rest looked up from reference TRBV7-9 and TRBJ2-2): DTGVSQNPRHKITKRGQNVTFRCDPISEHNRLYWYRQTLGQGPEFLTYFQNEAQLEKSRLLSDRFSAERPKGSFSTLEIQRTEQGDSAMYLCASSRQQGVTGELFFGEGSRLTVL.

This chain joins TRBV10-1 and TRBJ1-6, with D tentatively TRBD1 (6 bases). Trimming cost V 3 bases and J 0 bases, with 21 bases left between them. The CDR3 covers 20 residues. Germline V lookup: CDR1 WNHNN, CDR2 SYGVQD (reference sequence). As DNA, the CDR3 is TGCGCCAGCAGTGAAGAGGGGAGGGACACAGGTAGCTCCTATAATTCACCCCTCCACTTT. Its protein product is CASSEEGRDTGSSYNSPLHF.

This clone was picked up one time. The chain combines TRBV29-1 with TRBJ2-7; maybe TRBD2 (6 bases). Germline CDR1 SQVTM, CDR2 ANQGSEA. This CDR3 has 13 residues. Trimming took 1 base from V and 3 from J, leaving 10 bases between them. The CDR3 sequence: CSVEGGDRYEQYF. CDR3 bases: TGCAGCGTTGAAGGGGGGGATCGCTACGAGCAGTACTTC.

This chain connects TRBV11-2 to TRBJ2-5; D call uncertain. Between the trimmed V and J ends, which lost 1 base and 5 bases, there was a span of 8 bases. CDR3 size: 13 residues. Germline V gene lookup returns CDR1 SGHAT and CDR2 FQNNGV. CDR3 amino acids: CASSLGSGETQYF. The CDR3 DNA reads TGTGCCAGCAGCTTAGGGTCCGGGGAGACCCAGTACTTC.

This sequence joins TRBV5-1 and TRBJ1-4; TRBD1 matches 7 bases. The CDR3 is made up of 16 amino acids. V shed 3 bases and J 9 bases; nucleotides not matched to a gene: 14. CDR1 and CDR2 (germline): SGHRS, YFSETQ. For the CDR3, the DNA is TGCGCCAGCAGCTCGACCCGTCAGGGGGTACTCAAAAAACTGTTTTTT. It encodes CASSSTRQGVLKKLFF.

The rearrangement links TRBV19 to TRBJ2-7; D is unresolved. Per germline, CDR1 LNHDA and CDR2 SQIVND (reference sequence). Trimming stripped 1 base from V and 0 bases from J, with 7 bases between. This CDR3 contains 14 residues. The CDR3 bases are TGTGCCAGTAGTATAGGGTCAGTCTCCTACGAGCAGTACTTC. This codes for CASSIGSVSYEQYF.

This clone has just a few counts. This sequence joins TRBV10-1 and TRBJ2-1; D is perhaps TRBD2 (6 bases). The ends were cut back, 2 bases at V and 1 base at J, with 21 bases in the middle. The CDR3 spans 19 residues. Looked up from germline, CDR1 is WNHNN and CDR2 is SYGVQD (reference sequence). Written as DNA, the CDR3 is TGCGCCAGCAGTGAGCCACCCGGATCCGCGGGGCTGTCCTACAATGAGCAGTTCTTC. This encodes CASSEPPGSAGLSYNEQFF.

The rearrangement links TRBV9 to TRBJ1-2; weak D call: TRBD1 (5 bases). The germline V and J ends were trimmed by 4 bases and 5 bases, with 18 bases remaining between them. Germline CDR1 reads SGDLS; CDR2 reads YYNGEE. The CDR3 is 15 amino acids. Here the CDR3 reads CASSTHRDGSYGYTF. The CDR3 DNA reads TGTGCCAGCAGCACTCACCGGGACGGGAGTTATGGCTACACCTTC.

The chain uses TRBV7-2 and TRBJ2-7; TRBD2 agrees at 9 bases. The CDR3 consists of 15 residues. With 1 base clipped from V and 3 bases from J, the junction kept 4 bases outside the gene matches. Germline CDR1 is SGHTA and CDR2 is FQGNSA. CDR3: CASSLETTSGYEQYF. In nucleotides, the CDR3 is TGTGCCAGCAGCTTAGAAACGACTAGCGGCTACGAGCAGTACTTC.

The CDR3 DNA reads as TGCAGTGGTGGACAGGAGACTGAAGCTTTCTTT. It yields the protein CSGGQETEAFF. J is TRBJ1-1 and V is TRBV20-1; 7 bases are a match to TRBD1. The CDR3 is 11 residues long. Germline assignment: CDR1 DFQATT and CDR2 SNEGSKA (reference sequence). V lost 7 bases and J lost 5; bases outside the gene matches: 4.

The chain is built from TRBV7-8 and TRBJ2-4; weak D call: TRBD1 (5 bases). Trimming removed 5 bases at V and 4 bases at J, with 15 bases between. Germline CDR1 SGHVS, CDR2 FQNEAQ. This CDR3 is built from 15 residues. CDR3 nucleotide sequence: TGTGCCAGCAGCCCCGGGCAGGGCTGGAAAAACATTCAGTACTTC. This sequence encodes CASSPGQGWKNIQYF.

The chain has TRBV19 and TRBJ2-1; D is possibly TRBD1 (5 bases). CDR1 and CDR2 from the germline V gene are LNHDA and SQIVND (reference sequence). V lost 10 bases, J lost 5 bases, and 27 bases lay in between. The CDR3 loop spans 17 amino acids. CDR3 DNA sequence: TGTGCCACATTGCCCCGCAAGGGTGGGGCATGGGACAATGAGCAGTTCTTC. It specifies CATLPRKGGAWDNEQFF.

V gene TRBV19 combines with J gene TRBJ1-5; TRBD1 is a possible D gene (6 bases). The CDR3 is made up of 16 amino acids. Germline CDR1 is LNHDA and CDR2 is SQIVND (reference sequence). Between the trimmed V and J ends, which lost 9 bases and 0 bases, there was a span of 18 bases. In DNA, the CDR3 is TGTGCCAGCTCCCAAGGGGGGGGATATAGCAATCAGCCCCAGCATTTT. This encodes CASSQGGGYSNQPQHF.

V gene TRBV7-2 combines with J gene TRBJ1-5; possibly TRBD1 for D (5 bases). The CDR3 runs to 15 residues. Germline V gene lookup returns CDR1 SGHTA and CDR2 FQGNSA. The V end lost 1 base, the J end lost 1 base, and 8 bases lay between the germline ends. This CDR3 reads CASSLGGGSNQPQHF. The DNA of the CDR3 is TGTGCCAGCAGCTTAGGGGGGGGAAGCAATCAGCCCCAGCATTTT.

The V and J genes are TRBV6-1 and TRBJ2-5; 10 bases fit TRBD2. This CDR3 contains 14 residues. Germline V lookup: CDR1 MNHNS, CDR2 SASEGT. Written as DNA, the CDR3 is TGTTCCCTAGCGGGGGCGCAGTACCAAGAGACCCAGTACTTC. Residues: CSLAGAQYQETQYF.

The chain combines TRBV30 with TRBJ2-7; 8 positions agree with TRBD2. Germline assignment: CDR1 GTSNPN and CDR2 SVGIG (reference sequence). J lost 3 bases, V lost 8 bases, and 6 bases had no gene match. CDR3 size: 12 residues. The CDR3 sequence: CAGAGGHYEQYF. The CDR3, as DNA: TGTGCCGGGGCGGGGGGCCACTACGAGCAGTACTTC.

The chain employs TRBV6-4 and TRBJ2-7; tentative D call: TRBD2 (5 bases). Trimming pared 4 bases from V and 6 bases from J, leaving 7 bases between. There are 11 residues in the CDR3. Looked up from germline, CDR1 is MRHNA and CDR2 is SNTAGT. This CDR3 is CASSGGCEQYF. The CDR3 DNA reads TGTGCCAGCAGTGGAGGGTGCGAGCAGTACTTC.